The text below deals with one T cell receptor (beta chain). The sample belongs to a study of blood T cell repertoires in COVID-19. This CDR3 spans 13 amino acids. The V end lost 5 bases, the J end lost 2 bases, and 10 bases lay between the germline ends. Germline CDR1 and CDR2: SQVTM and ANQGSEA. Profiling relied on immunoSEQ multiplex PCR, and the TCRdb table lists in-frame clones only, not all of them. The data contain approximately 270,000 clones, roughly 90% of them singletons. Each recovered donor of Cohort 3 presented with two negative PCRs, clearance, or symptom resolution. This receptor was taken from an older woman who had recovered from COVID-19. The chain employs TRBV29-1 and TRBJ1-5; no definite D call. Sequences were obtained from PBMCs or T cells enriched from blood (not recorded which). Written as DNA, the CDR3 is TGCAGCGTTCTTTCCGGAGGCAATCAGCCCCAGCATTTT. Translated, it gives CSVLSGGNQPQHF. Using reference TRBV29-1 and TRBJ1-5 for the parts outside the CDR3, the full variable domain is SAVISQKPSRDICQRGTSLTIQCQVDSQVTMMFWYRQQPGQSLTLIATANQGSEATYESGFVIDKFPISRPNLTFSTLTVSNMSPEDSSIYLCSVLSGGNQPQHFGDGTRLSIL.